The sequence of this T cell receptor (beta chain) was determined in a study of OX40 agonist ivuxolimab in advanced cancers. Study summary: With a range of roughly 20 to 80, age averaged approximately 54 years, and more than 75% were male. Three partial responders included one hepatocellular carcinoma patient and two cutaneous melanoma patients. Broader study findings: By week 6 at 0.1 to 3.0 mg/kg, blood CD4+ and CD8+ T cells had expanded clonally.

Turning to this clone: Its antigen is still unknown.

Clones were read by immunoSEQ multiplex PCR, and TCRdb kept only the in-frame ones, dropping some. This table has some 30,000 clones, roughly 83% appearing once. From germline, CDR1 is SEHNR and CDR2 FQNEAQ (reference sequence). The trim removed 8 bases at V and 4 bases at J, leaving 3 bases unmatched. The length of the CDR3 is 12 residues. The starting material was CD4+ or CD8+ T cells sorted from blood, obtained in a trial of the OX40 agonist ivuxolimab. The clonotype comes from an adult with an advanced solid tumor such as melanoma, head and neck, liver or kidney cancer. The J gene is TRBJ2-3, the V gene TRBV7-9; 7 bases are shared with TRBD2. CDR3 coding DNA: TGTGCCAGCGGGGGGGATTCAGATACGCAGTATTTT. Amino acids: CASGGDSDTQYF.